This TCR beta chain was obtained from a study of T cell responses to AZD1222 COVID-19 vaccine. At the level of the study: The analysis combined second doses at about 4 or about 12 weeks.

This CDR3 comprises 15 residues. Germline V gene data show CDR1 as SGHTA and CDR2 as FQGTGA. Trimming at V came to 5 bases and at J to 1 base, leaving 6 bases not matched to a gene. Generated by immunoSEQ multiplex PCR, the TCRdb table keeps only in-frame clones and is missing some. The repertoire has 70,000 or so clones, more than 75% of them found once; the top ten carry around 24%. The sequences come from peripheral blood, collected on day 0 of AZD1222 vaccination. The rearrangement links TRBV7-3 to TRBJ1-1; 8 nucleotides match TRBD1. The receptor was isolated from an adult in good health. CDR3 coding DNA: TGTGCCAGCAGCCTTTCAGGGGGCGCGAACACTGAAGCTTTCTTT. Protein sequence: CASSLSGGANTEAFF.